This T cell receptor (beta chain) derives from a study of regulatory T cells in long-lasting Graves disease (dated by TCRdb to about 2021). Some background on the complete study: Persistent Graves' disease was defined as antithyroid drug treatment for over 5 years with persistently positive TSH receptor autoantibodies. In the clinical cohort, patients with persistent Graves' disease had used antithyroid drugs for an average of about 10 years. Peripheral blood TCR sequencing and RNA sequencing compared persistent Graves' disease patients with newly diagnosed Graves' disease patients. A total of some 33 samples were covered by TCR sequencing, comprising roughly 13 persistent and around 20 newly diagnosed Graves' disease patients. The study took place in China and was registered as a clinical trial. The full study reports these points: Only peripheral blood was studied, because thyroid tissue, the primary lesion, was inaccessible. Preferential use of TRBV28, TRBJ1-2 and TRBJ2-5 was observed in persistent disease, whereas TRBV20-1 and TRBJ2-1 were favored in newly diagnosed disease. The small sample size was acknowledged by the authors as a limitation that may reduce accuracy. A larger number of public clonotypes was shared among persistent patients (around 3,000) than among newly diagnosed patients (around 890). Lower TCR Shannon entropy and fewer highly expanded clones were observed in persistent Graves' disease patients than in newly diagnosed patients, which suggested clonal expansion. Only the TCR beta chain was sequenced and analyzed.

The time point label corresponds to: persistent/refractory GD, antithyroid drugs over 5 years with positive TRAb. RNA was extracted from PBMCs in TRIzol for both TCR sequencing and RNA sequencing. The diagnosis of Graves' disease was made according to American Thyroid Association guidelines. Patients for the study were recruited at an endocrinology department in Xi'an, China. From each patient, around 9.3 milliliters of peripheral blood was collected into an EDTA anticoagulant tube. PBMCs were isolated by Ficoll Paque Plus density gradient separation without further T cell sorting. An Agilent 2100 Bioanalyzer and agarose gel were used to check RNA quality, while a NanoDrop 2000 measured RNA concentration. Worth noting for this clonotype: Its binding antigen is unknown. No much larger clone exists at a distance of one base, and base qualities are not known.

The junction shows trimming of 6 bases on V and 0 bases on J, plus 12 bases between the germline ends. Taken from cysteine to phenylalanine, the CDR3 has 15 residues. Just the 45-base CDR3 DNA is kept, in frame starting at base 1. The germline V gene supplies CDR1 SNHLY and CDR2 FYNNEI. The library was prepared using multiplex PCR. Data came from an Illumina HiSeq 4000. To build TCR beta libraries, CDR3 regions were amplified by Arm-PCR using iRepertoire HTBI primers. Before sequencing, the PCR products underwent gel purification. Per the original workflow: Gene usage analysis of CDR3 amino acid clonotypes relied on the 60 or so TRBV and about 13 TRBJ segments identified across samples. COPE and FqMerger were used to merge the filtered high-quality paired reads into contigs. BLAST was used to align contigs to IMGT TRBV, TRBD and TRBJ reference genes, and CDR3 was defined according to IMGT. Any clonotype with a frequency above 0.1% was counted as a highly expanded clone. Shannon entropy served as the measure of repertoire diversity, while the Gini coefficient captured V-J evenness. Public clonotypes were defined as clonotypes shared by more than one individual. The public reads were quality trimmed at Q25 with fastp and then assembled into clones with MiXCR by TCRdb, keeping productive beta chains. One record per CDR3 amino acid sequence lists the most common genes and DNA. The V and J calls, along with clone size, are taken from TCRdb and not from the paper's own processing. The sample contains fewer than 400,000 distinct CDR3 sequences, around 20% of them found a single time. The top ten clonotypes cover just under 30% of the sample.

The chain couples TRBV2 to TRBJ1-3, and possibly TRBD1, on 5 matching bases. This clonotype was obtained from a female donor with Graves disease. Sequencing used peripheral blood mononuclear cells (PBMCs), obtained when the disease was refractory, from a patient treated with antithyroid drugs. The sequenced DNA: TGTGCCAGCAGGGCCGGGGACCGCTCTGGAAACACCATATATTTT. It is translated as CASRAGDRSGNTIYF. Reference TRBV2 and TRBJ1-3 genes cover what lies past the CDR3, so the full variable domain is EPEVTQTPSHQVTQMGQEVILRCVPISNHLYFYWYRQILGQKVEFLVSFYNNEISEKSEIFDDQFSVERPDGSNFTLKIRSTKLEDSAMYFCASRAGDRSGNTIYFGEGSWLTVV.